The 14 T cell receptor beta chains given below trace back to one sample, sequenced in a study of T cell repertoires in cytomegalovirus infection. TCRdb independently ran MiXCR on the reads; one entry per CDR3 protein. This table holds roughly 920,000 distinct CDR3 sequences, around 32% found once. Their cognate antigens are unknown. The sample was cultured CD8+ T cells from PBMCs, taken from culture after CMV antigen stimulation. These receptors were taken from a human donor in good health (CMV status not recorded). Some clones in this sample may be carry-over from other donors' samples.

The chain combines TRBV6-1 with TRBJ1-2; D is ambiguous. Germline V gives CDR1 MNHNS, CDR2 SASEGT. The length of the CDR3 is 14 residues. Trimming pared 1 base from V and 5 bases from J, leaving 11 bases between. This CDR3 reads CASSEGAGGYGYTF. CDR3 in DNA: TGTGCCAGCAGTGAAGGGGCAGGAGGTTATGGCTACACCTTC.

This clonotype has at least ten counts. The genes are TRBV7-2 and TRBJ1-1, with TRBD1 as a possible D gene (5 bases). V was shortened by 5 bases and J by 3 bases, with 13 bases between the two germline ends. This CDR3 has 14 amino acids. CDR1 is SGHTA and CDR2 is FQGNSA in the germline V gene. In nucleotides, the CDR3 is TGTGCCAGCAGCCTTACTCGACAGTACACTGAAGCTTTCTTT. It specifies CASSLTRQYTEAFF.

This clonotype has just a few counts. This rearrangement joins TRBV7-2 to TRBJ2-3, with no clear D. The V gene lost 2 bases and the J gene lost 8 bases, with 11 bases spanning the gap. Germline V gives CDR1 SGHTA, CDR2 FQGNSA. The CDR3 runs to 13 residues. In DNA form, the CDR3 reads TGTGCCAGCAGCTTAAGGGCGCGCGGTACGCAGTATTTT. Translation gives CASSLRARGTQYF.

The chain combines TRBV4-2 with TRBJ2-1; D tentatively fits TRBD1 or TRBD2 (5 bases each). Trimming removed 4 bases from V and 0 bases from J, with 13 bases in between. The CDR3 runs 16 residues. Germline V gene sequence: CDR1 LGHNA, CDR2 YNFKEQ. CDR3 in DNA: TGTGCCAGCAGCCTGTGGGACGCCAGCTCCTACAATGAGCAGTTCTTC. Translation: CASSLWDASSYNEQFF.

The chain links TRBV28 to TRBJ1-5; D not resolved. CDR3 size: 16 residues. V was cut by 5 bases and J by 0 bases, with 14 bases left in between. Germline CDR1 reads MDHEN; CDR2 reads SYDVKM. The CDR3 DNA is TGTGCCAGCAGTATTTACGACGGATATAGCAATCAGCCCCAGCATTTT. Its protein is CASSIYDGYSNQPQHF.

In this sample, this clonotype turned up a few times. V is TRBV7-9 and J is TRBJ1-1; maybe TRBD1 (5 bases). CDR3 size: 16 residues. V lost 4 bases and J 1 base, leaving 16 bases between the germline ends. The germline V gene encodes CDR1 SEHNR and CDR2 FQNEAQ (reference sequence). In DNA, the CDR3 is TGTGCCAGCAGCTCAGAGGGGCGACCTTCGAACACTGAAGCTTTCTTT. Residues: CASSSEGRPSNTEAFF.

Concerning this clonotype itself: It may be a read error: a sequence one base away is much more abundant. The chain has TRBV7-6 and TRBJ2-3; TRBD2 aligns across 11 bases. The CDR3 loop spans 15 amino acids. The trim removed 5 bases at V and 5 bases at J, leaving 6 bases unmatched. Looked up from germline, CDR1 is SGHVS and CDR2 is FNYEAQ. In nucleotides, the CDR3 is TGTGCCAGCAGCCCGACTAGCGGGGATCGAGATACGCAGTATTTT. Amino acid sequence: CASSPTSGDRDTQYF. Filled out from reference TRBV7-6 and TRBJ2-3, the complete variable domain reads GAGVSQSPRYKVTKRGQDVALRCDPISGHVSLYWYRQALGQGPEFLTYFNYEAQQDKSGLPNDRFSAERPEGSISTLTIQRTEQRDSAMYRCASSPTSGDRDTQYFGPGTRLTVL.

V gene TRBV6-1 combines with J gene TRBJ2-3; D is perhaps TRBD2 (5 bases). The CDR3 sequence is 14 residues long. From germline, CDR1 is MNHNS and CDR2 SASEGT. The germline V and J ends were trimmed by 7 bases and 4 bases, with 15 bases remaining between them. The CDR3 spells CASTEGPWADTQYF. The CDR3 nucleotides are TGTGCCAGCACCGAGGGTCCATGGGCAGATACGCAGTATTTT.

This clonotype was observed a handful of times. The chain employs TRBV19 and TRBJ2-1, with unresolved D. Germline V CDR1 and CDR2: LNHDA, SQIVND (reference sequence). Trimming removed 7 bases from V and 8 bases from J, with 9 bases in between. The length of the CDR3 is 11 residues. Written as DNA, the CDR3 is TGTGCCAGTATCTCCAGTCATGAGCAGTTCTTC. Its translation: CASISSHEQFF.

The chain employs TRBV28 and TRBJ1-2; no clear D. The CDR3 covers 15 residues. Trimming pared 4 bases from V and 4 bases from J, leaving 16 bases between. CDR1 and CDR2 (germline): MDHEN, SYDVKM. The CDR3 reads CASSYHPPTFYGYTF. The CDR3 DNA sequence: TGTGCCAGCAGTTACCACCCCCCGACCTTCTATGGCTACACCTTC.

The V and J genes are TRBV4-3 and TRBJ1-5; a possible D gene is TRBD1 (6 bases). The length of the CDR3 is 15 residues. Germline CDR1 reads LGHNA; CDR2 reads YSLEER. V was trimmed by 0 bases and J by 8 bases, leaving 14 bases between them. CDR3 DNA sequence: TGCGCCAGCAGCCAAGACTATGGGGGCGGGGAGCCCCAGCATTTT. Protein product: CASSQDYGGGEPQHF.

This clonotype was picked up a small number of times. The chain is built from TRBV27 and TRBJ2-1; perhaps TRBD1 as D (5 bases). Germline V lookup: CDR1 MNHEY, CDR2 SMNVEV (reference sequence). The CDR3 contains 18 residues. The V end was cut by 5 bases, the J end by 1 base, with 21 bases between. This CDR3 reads CASSLRGVTVDSYNEQFF. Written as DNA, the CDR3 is TGTGCCAGCAGTCTTAGGGGTGTCACTGTAGATTCCTACAATGAGCAGTTCTTC.

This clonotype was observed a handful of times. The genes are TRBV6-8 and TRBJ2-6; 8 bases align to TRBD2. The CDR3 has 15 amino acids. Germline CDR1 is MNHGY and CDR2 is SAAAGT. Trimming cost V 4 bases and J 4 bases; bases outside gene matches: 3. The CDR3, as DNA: TGTGCCAGCAGTTTTCGGGGGGGCGGGGCCAACGTCCTGACTTTC. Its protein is CASSFRGGGANVLTF.

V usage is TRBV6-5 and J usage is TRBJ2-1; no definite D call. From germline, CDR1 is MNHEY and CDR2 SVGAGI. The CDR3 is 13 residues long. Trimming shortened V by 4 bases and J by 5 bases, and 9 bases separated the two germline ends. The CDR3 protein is CASSLTANNEQFF. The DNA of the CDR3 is TGTGCCAGCAGTTTAACAGCAAACAATGAGCAGTTCTTC.